These 30 T cell receptor beta chains were all obtained from the same sample, sequenced in a study of T cell responses to AZD1222 COVID-19 vaccine. The data were produced by immunoSEQ multiplex PCR, yet TCRdb's version contains in-frame clones alone and is incomplete. The profile covers about 190,000 clones, with 80% to 90% appearing a single time and 6.9% taken by the ten largest. The specimen comprised peripheral blood, sampled on day 0 of AZD1222 vaccination. These receptor sequences come from an adult in good health.

This chain links TRBV7-2 with TRBJ1-4, with D possibly matching TRBD1 (6 bases). Germline V lookup: CDR1 SGHTA, CDR2 FQGNSA. V was clipped by 2 bases and J by 2 bases, with 9 bases between them. The CDR3 is 15 amino acids. CDR3 sequence: CASSLTGMTNEKLFF. The CDR3 nucleotides are TGTGCCAGCAGCTTAACAGGGATGACTAATGAAAAACTGTTTTTT.

V usage is TRBV5-4 and J usage is TRBJ1-2, with D maybe TRBD1 (5 bases). Germline-derived CDR1 and CDR2 are SGHNT and YYREEE (reference sequence). V shed 0 bases and J shed 4 bases, with 13 bases lying between them. The CDR3 runs to 15 residues. CDR3 bases: TGTGCCAGCAGCTTGGCCGTACAGGACCCCTATGGCTACACCTTC. Its translation: CASSLAVQDPYGYTF.

The chain couples TRBV28 to TRBJ1-2, with D tentatively TRBD1 (5 bases). The CDR3 length is 14 residues. V lost 7 bases to trimming and J lost 3 bases, with 15 bases between them. From germline, CDR1 is MDHEN and CDR2 SYDVKM. The CDR3 here is CASTNSGTYYGYTF. CDR3 DNA: TGTGCCAGCACTAATTCCGGGACGTACTATGGCTACACCTTC.

The rearrangement links TRBV4-2 to TRBJ1-1, with 11 bases fitting TRBD1. The CDR3 is made up of 18 amino acids. Trimming cost V 0 bases and J 3 bases; bases outside gene matches: 9. Germline CDR1 LGHNA, CDR2 YNFKEQ. The CDR3 DNA sequence: TGTGCCAGCAGCCAAGATCGGCGGTTGGGACAGGGGGACACTGAAGCTTTCTTT. Its protein product is CASSQDRRLGQGDTEAFF.

The chain links TRBV7-2 to TRBJ1-2; possible D gene TRBD1, 5 bases. Germline CDR1 and CDR2: SGHTA and FQGNSA. The CDR3 consists of 14 residues. V lost 4 bases to trimming and J lost 3 bases, with 12 bases between them. The CDR3 reads CASSSGLGDYGYTF. For the CDR3, the DNA is TGTGCCAGCAGCTCAGGGTTGGGGGACTATGGCTACACCTTC.

The J gene is TRBJ1-1, the V gene TRBV6-1, with D unresolved. V lost 3 bases and J 0 bases, leaving 5 bases between the germline ends. There are 13 residues in the CDR3. Looked up from germline, CDR1 is MNHNS and CDR2 is SASEGT. This CDR3 is CASSDGMNTEAFF. DNA of the CDR3: TGTGCCAGCAGTGACGGTATGAACACTGAAGCTTTCTTT.

The rearrangement joins TRBV3-1 (or the pseudogene TRBV3-2) to TRBJ2-2, with D possibly being TRBD2 (6 bases). V was shortened by 4 bases and J by 5 bases, with 17 bases between the two germline ends. CDR1 is LGHDT and CDR2 is YNNKEL in the germline V gene (reference sequence). The CDR3 contains 16 residues. CDR3 DNA: TGTGCCAGCAGCCGAGGCGGGGCACAGGTGACCGGGGAGCTGTTTTTT. It is translated as CASSRGGAQVTGELFF.

V and J are TRBV5-8 and TRBJ2-5; 12 bases are shared with TRBD2. This CDR3 comprises 17 residues. The ends lost 0 bases at V and 1 base at J; junction bases unmatched: 4. Germline V gives CDR1 SGHTS, CDR2 YDEGEE. The CDR3 loop is CASSLGLAGAVQETQYF. CDR3 coding DNA: TGTGCCAGCAGCTTGGGACTAGCGGGGGCCGTCCAAGAGACCCAGTACTTC. Filled out from reference TRBV5-8 and TRBJ2-5, the complete variable domain reads EAGVTQSPTHLIKTRGQQATLRCSPISGHTSVYWYQQALGLGLQFLLWYDEGEERNRGNFPPRFSGRQFPNYSSELNVNALELEDSALYLCASSLGLAGAVQETQYFGPGTRLLVL.

The chain uses TRBV2 and TRBJ2-3, with no clear D. The ends were cut back, 8 bases at V and 2 bases at J, with 20 bases in the middle. The CDR3 runs 16 residues. CDR1 is SNHLY, CDR2 FYNNEI, per germline. DNA of the CDR3: TGTGCCAGCCCTTTGAAGTCGGGCGCCATCACAGATACGCAGTATTTT. Translation gives CASPLKSGAITDTQYF.

The chain employs TRBV6-4 and TRBJ2-7; no reliable D call. Germline loops: CDR1 MRHNA, CDR2 SNTAGT. The CDR3 has 16 residues. Trimming cost V 0 bases and J 2 bases, with 14 bases left between them. CDR3 in amino acids: CASSDSFSRKPYEQYF. The DNA of the CDR3 is TGTGCCAGCAGTGACTCGTTCAGCCGGAAACCCTACGAGCAGTACTTC.

This chain connects TRBV10-1 to TRBJ2-7; the D is unclear. Trimming cost V 7 bases and J 4 bases, with 23 bases left between them. The CDR3 sequence is 16 residues long. Germline CDR1 reads WNHNN; CDR2 reads SYGVQD (reference sequence). CDR3 sequence reads: CASIGPELKPFYEQYV. In nucleotides, the CDR3 is TGCGCCAGCATAGGACCGGAATTAAAACCCTTTTACGAGCAGTACGTC.

The chain links TRBV28 to TRBJ1-4; D gene unclear. Trimming shortened V by 1 base and J by 2 bases, and 8 bases separated the two germline ends. Germline V gives CDR1 MDHEN, CDR2 SYDVKM. The CDR3 length is 15 residues. Here the CDR3 reads CASSLSPGTNEKLFF. Written as DNA, the CDR3 is TGTGCCAGCAGTTTATCGCCGGGGACTAATGAAAAACTGTTTTTT. Using reference TRBV28 and TRBJ1-4 for the parts outside the CDR3, the full variable domain is DVKVTQSSRYLVKRTGEKVFLECVQDMDHENMFWYRQDPGLGLRLIYFSYDVKMKEKGDIPEGYSVSREKKERFSLILESASTNQTSMYLCASSLSPGTNEKLFFGSGTQLSVL.

The genes are TRBV24-1 and TRBJ1-5; D ambiguous. Per the germline V gene, CDR1 is KGHDR and CDR2 is SFDVKD. The CDR3 covers 13 residues. The ends were cut back, 5 bases at V and 2 bases at J, with 6 bases in the middle. CDR3 loop: CATSAAGNQPQHF. In DNA form, the CDR3 reads TGTGCCACCAGTGCGGCAGGCAATCAGCCCCAGCATTTT.

This rearrangement joins TRBV6-5 to TRBJ2-5; tentative D call: TRBD2 (6 bases). Trimming shortened V by 2 bases and J by 5 bases, and 18 bases separated the two germline ends. Germline V lookup: CDR1 MNHEY, CDR2 SVGAGI. This CDR3 is built from 16 residues. CDR3 sequence (DNA): TGTGCCAGCAGTTACACCCGGAACCGGGACTGGGAGACCCAGTACTTC. It codes for CASSYTRNRDWETQYF.

J is TRBJ2-2 and V is TRBV12-1; the tabulated D call, TRBD2, remains unverified against the DNA. TRBV12-1 is an annotated pseudogene. CDR3 length: 17 amino acids. Written as DNA, the CDR3 is TGTGCCAGCTGCTACATTAGCGGGCCGGCGTACACCGGGGAGCTGTTTTTT. Its protein is CASCYISGPAYTGELFF.

The chain couples TRBV7-3 to TRBJ2-3; TRBD1 matches at 7 bases. CDR1 and CDR2 (germline): SGHTA, FQGTGA. V dropped 0 bases and J dropped 2; count of bases not matched to a gene: 11. The CDR3 has 18 residues. CDR3 sequence: CASSLTLVTGVDTDTQYF. The CDR3 coding sequence is TGTGCCAGCAGCTTAACGTTAGTCACAGGGGTTGACACAGATACGCAGTATTTT.

This clone has just a few counts. V is TRBV19 and J is TRBJ2-5, with a weak D call TRBD1 (6 bases). This CDR3 comprises 12 residues. Germline CDR1 reads LNHDA; CDR2 reads SQIVND (reference sequence). Deletions cut 8 bases from V and 5 bases from J, with 12 bases between. The CDR3 coding sequence is TGTGCCAGTCGACAGGCCGGGGAGACCCAGTACTTC. Translation gives CASRQAGETQYF.

This chain connects TRBV11-2 to TRBJ2-7; tentatively, D is TRBD1 (6 bases). V was clipped by 1 base and J by 4 bases, with 14 bases between them. The CDR3 is made up of 15 amino acids. Germline loops: CDR1 SGHAT, CDR2 FQNNGV. CDR3 sequence: CASSLGIGTPYEQYF. CDR3 sequence (DNA): TGTGCCAGCAGCTTAGGAATCGGGACACCATACGAGCAGTACTTC.

V gene TRBV27 combines with J gene TRBJ1-6; D remains unclear. Looked up from germline, CDR1 is MNHEY and CDR2 is SMNVEV (reference sequence). This CDR3 has 14 amino acids. The V end lost 2 bases, the J end lost 2 bases, and 4 bases lay between the germline ends. CDR3 in amino acids: CASSLKTYNSPLHF. The CDR3 DNA is TGTGCCAGCAGTTTAAAAACCTATAATTCACCCCTCCACTTT.

V and J are TRBV7-3 and TRBJ2-1; 7 bases align to TRBD1. V lost 0 bases to trimming and J lost 9 bases; unmatched junction nucleotides: 8. From germline, CDR1 is SGHTA and CDR2 FQGTGA. The CDR3 spans 15 residues. CDR3 coding DNA: TGTGCCAGCAGCTTAACGATAGGGGCAGGGGGTGAGCAGTTCTTC. It encodes CASSLTIGAGGEQFF.

The V call is TRBV25-1, the J call TRBJ1-5; possible D gene TRBD1, 6 bases. V was clipped by 6 bases and J by 6 bases, with 15 bases between them. The CDR3 loop spans 14 amino acids. Looked up from germline, CDR1 is MGHDK and CDR2 is SYGVNS. This CDR3 is CASRRGGAFQPQHF. The CDR3 bases are TGTGCCAGCAGGAGGGGGGGGGCTTTTCAGCCCCAGCATTTT.

The V and J genes are TRBV6-2 or TRBV6-3 and TRBJ2-1; 16 positions agree with TRBD2. This CDR3 spans 19 amino acids. With V trimmed by 6 bases and J by 7 bases, 15 bases remained unmatched. Germline V gives CDR1 MNHEY, CDR2 SVGEGT. The CDR3 sequence is CASSSRPPGLAGGLNEQFF. Here the CDR3 DNA reads TGTGCCAGCAGCTCAAGGCCTCCGGGACTAGCGGGGGGGCTTAATGAGCAGTTCTTC.

The chain recombines TRBV29-1 with TRBJ1-6; TRBD1 agrees at 9 bases. Unmatched junction bases numbered 6, after V lost 6 bases and J lost 9 bases. CDR1 is SQVTM, CDR2 ANQGSEA, per germline. This CDR3 comprises 13 residues. The CDR3 region is CSVKTGGSSPLHF. Written as DNA, the CDR3 is TGCAGCGTCAAAACAGGGGGCTCTTCACCCCTCCACTTT.

V gene TRBV9 combines with J gene TRBJ2-3; 13 nucleotides line up with TRBD2. The trim removed 4 bases at V and 2 bases at J, leaving 4 bases unmatched. The CDR3 runs to 16 residues. In germline, CDR1 is SGDLS, CDR2 YYNGEE. The CDR3 DNA reads TGTGCCAGCAGCACTGGACTAGCGGGGGCCACAGATACGCAGTATTTT. It specifies CASSTGLAGATDTQYF. The full variable domain, its missing parts supplied by reference TRBV9 and TRBJ2-3, is DSGVTQTPKHLITATGQRVTLRCSPRSGDLSVYWYQQSLDQGLQFLIQYYNGEERAKGNILERFSAQQFPDLHSELNLSSLELGDSALYFCASSTGLAGATDTQYFGPGTRLTVL.

J is TRBJ1-5 and V is TRBV11-2, with 9 positions matching TRBD1. Germline V gene lookup returns CDR1 SGHAT and CDR2 FQNNGV. After removal of 5 bases from V and 6 bases from J, the junction contained 5 bases not matched to a gene. The CDR3 has 14 amino acids. The CDR3 here is CASSLRDRVQPQHF. The CDR3 nucleotides read TGTGCCAGCAGCCTGCGGGACAGGGTTCAGCCCCAGCATTTT.

V usage is TRBV7-6 and J usage is TRBJ2-1; D is perhaps TRBD1 (6 bases). This CDR3 spans 15 amino acids. Germline V CDR1 and CDR2: SGHVS, FNYEAQ. The ends were cut back, 5 bases at V and 8 bases at J, with 19 bases in the middle. This CDR3 reads CASSPLRTVGDEQFF. For the CDR3, the DNA is TGTGCCAGCAGCCCCTTAAGGACAGTCGGCGATGAGCAGTTCTTC.

V is TRBV4-2 and J is TRBJ2-1; D call uncertain. Germline CDR1 and CDR2: LGHNA and YNFKEQ. The CDR3 has 14 amino acids. V was pared by 0 bases and J by 8 bases, with 11 bases between. The CDR3 nucleotides are TGTGCCAGCAGCCAAGACCAAAAACGCCATGAGCAGTTCTTC. Protein sequence: CASSQDQKRHEQFF.

This chain joins TRBV5-4 and TRBJ2-5; possibly TRBD1 or TRBD2 for D (5 bases each). The V gene's germline CDR1 is SGHNT and CDR2 YYREEE (reference sequence). Trimming removed 3 bases at V and 0 bases at J, with 9 bases between. The CDR3 is 14 residues long. The CDR3 DNA reads as TGTGCCAGCAGCTGGGGGACGTACCAAGAGACCCAGTACTTC. Residues: CASSWGTYQETQYF.

The chain joins TRBV4-2 to TRBJ1-2; 8 bases map to TRBD1. Germline V gives CDR1 LGHNA, CDR2 YNFKEQ. CDR3 length: 15 amino acids. V trimming: 0 bases; J trimming: 2 bases; junction bases outside the gene matches: 2. The CDR3, as DNA: TGTGCCAGCAGCCAAGAGGACAGGGACAACTATGGCTACACCTTC. It yields the protein CASSQEDRDNYGYTF.

This CDR3 reads CSVDGGRSNYGYTF. CDR3 DNA: TGCAGCGTGGACGGAGGCCGCTCTAACTATGGCTACACCTTC. The chain links TRBV29-1 to TRBJ1-2; D is undetermined. This CDR3 region has 14 residues. V gave up 6 bases and J gave up 0 bases, with 14 bases separating them. Looked up from germline, CDR1 is SQVTM and CDR2 is ANQGSEA.